This T cell receptor (beta chain) came from a study of blood T cells in healthy people across ages. This CDR3 is built from 14 residues. CDR1 is SQVTM and CDR2 is ANQGSEA in the germline V gene. Trimming removed 3 bases from V and 0 bases from J; junction bases left unmatched: 4. Together with a sample-barcoded 5' primer, a J-beta primer mix was included in a second PCR lasting about 6 to 12 cycles. One entry per CDR3 protein results from TCRdb running MiXCR on the 5' RACE reads. The repertoire holds roughly 680,000 distinct CDR3 sequences, with around 20% as singletons. The TCR comes from a man between 65 and 85 years old in good health. The sequenced sample was blood. V and J are TRBV29-1 and TRBJ1-1; 7 bases are a match to TRBD1. CDR3 sequence reads: CSVDRGRMNTEAFF. Here the CDR3 DNA reads TGCAGCGTTGACAGGGGGAGGATGAACACTGAAGCTTTCTTT.